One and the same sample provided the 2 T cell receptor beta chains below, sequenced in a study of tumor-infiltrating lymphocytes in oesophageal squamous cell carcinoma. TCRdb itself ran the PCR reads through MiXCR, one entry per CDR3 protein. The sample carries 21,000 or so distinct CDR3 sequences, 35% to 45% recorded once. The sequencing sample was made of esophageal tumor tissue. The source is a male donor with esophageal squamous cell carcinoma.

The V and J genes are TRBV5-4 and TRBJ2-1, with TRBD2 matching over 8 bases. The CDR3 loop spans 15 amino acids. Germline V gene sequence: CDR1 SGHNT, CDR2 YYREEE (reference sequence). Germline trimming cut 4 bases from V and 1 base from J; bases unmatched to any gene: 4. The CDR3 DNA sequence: TGTGCCAGCAGCACAAGCGGGAGATCCTACAATGAGCAGTTCTTC. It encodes CASSTSGRSYNEQFF.

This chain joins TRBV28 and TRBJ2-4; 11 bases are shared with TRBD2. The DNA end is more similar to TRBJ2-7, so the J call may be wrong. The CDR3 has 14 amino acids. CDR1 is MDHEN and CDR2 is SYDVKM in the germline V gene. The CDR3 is CASSLAGGSYEQYF. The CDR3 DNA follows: TGTGCCAGCAGTCTAGCGGGGGGTTCCTACGAGCAGTACTTC.